The rows below give T cell receptor beta chains drawn from one sample of a study of long-term antiretroviral therapy in people with HIV. Clones were read by immunoSEQ multiplex PCR, and TCRdb kept only the in-frame ones, dropping some. Of around 21,000 clones listed, 81% are singletons. This material consisted of unsorted PBMCs, taken 0.1 years before starting antiretroviral therapy. These receptors all come from a man in his forties with HIV. The CDR3 runs from the conserved cysteine through the conserved F or W. The D gene is left open where the match is weak. Not every row has a clone size; where given, it reads once, few, many or a size class.

j_call,clone_size,v_call,d_call,cdr3_nt,cdr3_aa
TRBJ1-2,-,TRBV11-2,-,TGTGCCAGCAGCTTAGCTGCAGAGAACTATGGCTACACCTTC,CASSLAAENYGYTF
TRBJ2-1,-,TRBV7-2,-,TGTGCCAGCCTGTTCCTCTCCGGCGGTGAGCAGTTCTTC,CASLFLSGGEQFF
TRBJ2-7,-,TRBV7-9,-,TGTGCCAGCAGCTCTCTAACCTACGAGCAGTACTTC,CASSSLTYEQYF
TRBJ2-7,-,TRBV7-2,-,TGTGCCAGCAGCTTAGGGGGGGACAGCTACGAGCAGTACTTC,CASSLGGDSYEQYF
TRBJ1-2,once,TRBV13,-,TGTGCCAGCAGCGACGGCCCGAATGGCTACACCTTC,CASSDGPNGYTF
TRBJ2-3,-,TRBV21-1,-,TGTGCCAGCAGCAAATCGCGGACTAGCGGGAGGACATCGTCCCTTCGGGAGGGCACAGATACGCAGTATTTT,CASSKSRTSGRTSSLREGTDTQYF
TRBJ1-1,few,TRBV5-4,-,TGTGCCAGCAGCTCAACAGGGAGCACTGAAGCTTTCTTT,CASSSTGSTEAFF
TRBJ1-2,-,TRBV4-3,-,TGCGCCAGCAGCCAAGGACTCCTGGGGAGCTATGGCTACACCTTC,CASSQGLLGSYGYTF
TRBJ2-7,few,TRBV27,-,TGTGCCAGCAGCCCTAGGGGCGAGACCTCTCACGAGCAGTACTTC,CASSPRGETSHEQYF
TRBJ2-3,-,TRBV11-3,-,TGTGCCAGCAGCGGACACACAGATACGCAGTATTTT,CASSGHTDTQYF
TRBJ1-1,few,TRBV2,-,TGTGCCAGCAGTGAATTGGAAAGAGGTGAAGCTTTCTTT,CASSELERGEAFF
TRBJ1-5,-,TRBV4-3,-,TGCGCCAGCAGCCAAGATTTTGGTCAGCCCCAGCATTTT,CASSQDFGQPQHF
TRBJ2-1,-,TRBV11-3,-,TGTGCCAGCAACCCCGGGGCGGGCCTGGACTGCTACAATGAGCAGTTCTTC,CASNPGAGLDCYNEQFF
TRBJ1-5,-,TRBV29-1,TRBD1,TGCAGCGTTGTACAGGGGATGGGCCTCCCCCAGCATTTT,CSVVQGMGLPQHF
TRBJ1-3,-,TRBV4-2,-,TGTGCCAGCAGCGTAGGGTTTTGGACAGCTTCTGGAAACACCATATATTTT,CASSVGFWTASGNTIYF
TRBJ1-5,few,TRBV10-1,-,TGCGCCAGCGGATACTACAGGGCCCCTTATAGCAATCAGCCCCAGCATTTT,CASGYYRAPYSNQPQHF
TRBJ1-4,-,TRBV4-3,-,TGCGCCAGCCAAGGATCCAATGAAAAACTGTTTTTT,CASQGSNEKLFF
TRBJ2-3,once,TRBV6-1,-,TGTGCCAGCCAGATGTTGGGACGCACAGATACGCAGTATTTT,CASQMLGRTDTQYF
TRBJ1-2,few,TRBV4-2,-,TGTGCCAGCAGCCAAGTAACAATAGGGGATTCAGGTGGCTACACCTTC,CASSQVTIGDSGGYTF
TRBJ2-2,-,TRBV7-8,-,TGTGCCAGCAGCTTAGCGAGGCCACTTAACACCGGGGAGCTGTTTTTT,CASSLARPLNTGELFF
TRBJ2-7,-,TRBV5-1,TRBD1,TGCGCCAGCAGCTACTGGGACAGTTCCTACGAGCAGTACTTC,CASSYWDSSYEQYF
TRBJ2-3,few,TRBV19,TRBD1,TGTGCCAGTAGTTTCCAGACAGGGGGCCGGAATACGCAGTATTTT,CASSFQTGGRNTQYF
TRBJ1-6,-,TRBV21-1,-,TGTGCCAGCAGCAAAGTTTCAGGGTACAATTCACCCCTCCACTTT,CASSKVSGYNSPLHF
TRBJ2-2,-,TRBV7-2,-,TGTGCCAGCAGCCAAACGAACACCGGGGAGCTGTTTTTT,CASSQTNTGELFF
TRBJ2-2,-,TRBV6-5,TRBD1,TGTGCCAGCAGTTACTGGACAGGGCGAGTAGGAGAGCTGTTTTTT,CASSYWTGRVGELFF